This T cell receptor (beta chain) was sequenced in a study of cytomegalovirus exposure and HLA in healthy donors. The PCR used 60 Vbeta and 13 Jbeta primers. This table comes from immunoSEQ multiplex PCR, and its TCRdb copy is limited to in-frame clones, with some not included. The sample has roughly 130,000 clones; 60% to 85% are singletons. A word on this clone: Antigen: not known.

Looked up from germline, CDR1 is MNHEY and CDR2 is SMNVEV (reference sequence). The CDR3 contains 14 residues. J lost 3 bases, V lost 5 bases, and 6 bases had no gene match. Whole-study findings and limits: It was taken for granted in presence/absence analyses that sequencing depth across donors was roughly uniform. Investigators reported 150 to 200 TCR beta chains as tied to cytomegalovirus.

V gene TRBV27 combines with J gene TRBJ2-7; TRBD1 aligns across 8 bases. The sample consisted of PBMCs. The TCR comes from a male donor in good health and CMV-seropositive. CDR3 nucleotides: TGTGCCAGCAGTCCCCGACAGGGGAACTACGAGCAGTACTTC. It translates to CASSPRQGNYEQYF.